This section outlines one T cell receptor (beta chain) sequence together with its context. The antigen is not known. This sample was included in a study of tumor-infiltrating lymphocytes in primary liver carcinoma. V was trimmed by 1 base and J by 14 bases, leaving 14 bases between them. The V gene's germline CDR1 is SEHNR and CDR2 FQNEAQ (reference sequence). This CDR3 is 13 amino acids long. Making TCR beta cDNA involved approximately 0.5 ug total RNA and a constant-region primer. Three nested multiplex PCR rounds, a slightly modified ARM-PCR, produced the libraries for TCR beta. Both of the initial two PCR rounds ran for about 11 cycles and employed TRBV1-TRBV30 forward primers alongside a C-beta reverse primer. TCRdb re-called the multiplex PCR reads with MiXCR, one entry per CDR3 protein. Among some 190,000 distinct CDR3 sequences, around 60% were seen once, and the ten largest hold about 72%.

The authors took blood RNA from unsorted whole blood and also extracted germline DNA. Study results and caveats: Less overlap was seen in tumor-adjacent and tumor-blood pairs than in tumor region pairs.

The rearrangement joins TRBV7-9 to TRBJ1-4; maybe TRBD1 (5 bases). The sequence was obtained from a middle-aged man with primary liver carcinoma and hepatitis B virus infection. The sequenced sample was peripheral blood. The CDR3 DNA reads as TGTGCCAGCAGCTTAGTGGACGACCGGGGGCTGTTTTTT. The encoded protein is CASSLVDDRGLFF.